This T cell receptor (beta chain) was identified in a study of vaccination and CD4 T cells after COVID-19. Study-wide background: Cultures designated as controls were supplied with a CEFX pool, an HIV-1 Nef pool, or no peptide. Broader study findings: No early post-infection timepoints were studied, and convalescent patients studied were relatively few.

This clonotype is termed medium-sized (0.01 to 0.1%). Its matching antigen is unknown. The Oncomine TCR Beta short-read assay generated sequence data from the DNA of cultured CD4+ T cells. TCRdb used MiXCR to reprocess the PCR reads, holding one entry per CDR3 protein. This sample yields approximately 27,000 distinct CDR3 sequences, of which under 40% are seen a single time; about 3.2% belongs to the top ten. This sample's time point: late sampling 161 to 241 days after vaccination in three convalescent patients. Treatment denoted: approximately 9-day PBMC culture with coronavirus spike peptide pools or control peptides (ViraFEST assay). Germline V gene data show CDR1 as MNHEY and CDR2 as SMNVEV (reference sequence). Trimming stripped 5 bases from V and 4 bases from J, with 25 bases between. The CDR3 spans 18 residues.

The clonotype was recovered from a human donor who had recovered from COVID-19. This specimen was CD4+ T cells from blood, cultured in vitro, taken about 7 months after SARS-CoV-2 vaccination. J is TRBJ2-3 and V is TRBV27; possibly TRBD1 for D (8 bases). CDR3 region: CASSSRGRAGVVSDTQYF. CDR3 nucleotides: TGTGCCAGCAGTAGCAGGGGGCGGGCGGGAGTGGTGTCAGATACGCAGTATTTT.